Here is one T cell receptor beta chain with its context. Its antigen remains unknown. Using immunoSEQ multiplex PCR, the repertoire was profiled, and TCRdb retains in-frame clones only, with some absent. This sample has approximately 74,000 clones, with 80% found just once. The sample belongs to a study of cytotoxic CD8 clonotypes in ibrutinib-treated CLL. Study findings and constraints: Clonality rose at ibrutinib response, held steady in sustained remission, and fell toward baseline at progression. Public clonotypes, rarely seen, contracted or held steady on treatment.

This sample comprised PBMCs, obtained at disease progression, from a patient treated with ibrutinib. The sequence came from a human donor with chronic lymphocytic leukemia.

The CDR3 coding sequence is TGTGCCAGCAGCGCTCGAGGCAGGGGTGTTGGAGAGACCCAGTACTTC. It specifies CASSARGRGVGETQYF. The chain couples TRBV4-2 to TRBJ2-5, with a tentative D call TRBD1 (6 bases). The CDR3 is made up of 16 amino acids. Germline-derived CDR1 and CDR2 are LGHNA and YNFKEQ. Trimming took off 5 bases at V and 4 bases at J, with 20 bases between the two ends.